What follows is one TCR beta chain and its context. Its antigen is not known. The data stem from a study of STAT5B mutations in CD4+ large granular lymphocyte leukemia. General study points: Without putative leukemic clones, patient CD4-sorted repertoires remained more clonal than healthy CD4+ repertoires.

Sequenced by immunoSEQ multiplex PCR; TCRdb stores in-frame clones only, minus some. This sample yields under 40,000 clones, of which around three quarters are seen a single time; roughly 2% belongs to the top ten. V was clipped by 4 bases and J by 8 bases; unmatched bases: 10. The CDR3 extends over 15 amino acids. Germline values: CDR1 SGHDT, CDR2 YYEEEE. The chain has TRBV5-6 and TRBJ2-3; 10 nucleotides match TRBD1. The clonotype comes from a human donor in good health. Sample: CD4+ T cells from blood buffy coats. The CDR3 is CASSTTRDRGGTQYF. The CDR3 nucleotides are TGTGCCAGCAGCACAACTCGGGACAGGGGTGGTACGCAGTATTTT. Full variable domain (missing parts from reference TRBV5-6 and TRBJ2-3): DAGVTQSPTHLIKTRGQQVTLRCSPKSGHDTVSWYQQALGQGPQFIFQYYEEEERQRGNFPDRFSGHQFPNYSSELNVNALLLGDSALYLCASSTTRDRGGTQYFGPGTRLTVL.